One T cell receptor (beta chain) is described in this entry. Data came from immunoSEQ multiplex PCR; TCRdb stores just in-frame clones and leaves some out. The sample includes 70,000 to 80,000 clones, less than 90% of them seen just once. The data were obtained in a study of control samples from healthy donors and cancer patients. This CDR3 is built from 12 residues. CDR1 and CDR2 from the germline V gene are MDHEN and SYDVKM. After removal of 3 bases from V and 6 bases from J, the junction contained 1 base not matched to a gene. This receptor was taken from a woman in her forties or fifties in good health. The genes are TRBV28 and TRBJ2-7, with 8 bases fitting TRBD1. Sequenced sample: blood. The CDR3 region has the DNA TGTGCCAGCAGTTTTGACAGGGGCGAGCAGTACTTC. This translates into CASSFDRGEQYF.